The next 7 T cell receptor beta chains were all read from a single sample in a study of blood T cells in healthy people across ages. It was with a sample-barcoded 5' primer and a J-beta primer mix that a second PCR of roughly 7 to 12 cycles was run. Via MiXCR, TCRdb re-called the 5' RACE reads, giving one row per CDR3 protein. Of fewer than 1,200,000 distinct CDR3 sequences in the sample, 25% were seen once. These data were likewise used in another study, on T cells of mothers and their children.

Sequenced: blood. Receptor source: a girl aged 2-10 years in good health.

This clonotype has only a few counts. The chain is built from TRBV29-1 and TRBJ2-1; no reliable D call. With the DNA end fitting TRBJ2-7 better, the J assignment may be wrong. This CDR3 is built from 14 residues. Germline V gives CDR1 SQVTM, CDR2 ANQGSEA. Here the CDR3 reads CSVETDLFDYEQYF. In nucleotides, the CDR3 is TGCAGCGTTGAAACGGATCTGTTTGACTACGAGCAGTACTTC.

About this clonotype itself: Since the CDR3 does not end with the conserved phenylalanine or tryptophan, this likely comes from a read error. This chain links TRBV6-5 with TRBJ2-1; TRBD2 agrees at 7 bases. The DNA end lines up better with TRBJ2-7; the J call may be wrong. The CDR3 covers 16 residues. CDR1 is MNHEY and CDR2 is SVGAGI in the germline V gene. The CDR3 sequence: CASSYSGRGGPHEQYI. CDR3 DNA sequence: TGTGCCAGCAGTTACTCGGGACGGGGAGGGCCCCACGAGCAGTACATC.

This clonotype was counted only a few times. V usage is TRBV4-1 and J usage is TRBJ2-7; 12 nucleotides align to TRBD2. V was clipped by 3 bases and J by 5 bases; unmatched bases: 8. CDR1 and CDR2 from the germline V gene are MGHRA and YSYEKL. This CDR3 has 16 amino acids. For the CDR3, the DNA is TGCGCCAGCAGCCAGGAGGGGACTAGCGGGTTGAACGAGCAGTACTTC. This sequence encodes CASSQEGTSGLNEQYF.

The chain employs TRBV9 and TRBJ2-7, with D maybe TRBD2 (7 bases). The V gene lost 1 base and the J gene lost 4 bases, with 15 bases spanning the gap. The CDR3 is 15 residues long. The germline V gene has CDR1 SGDLS and CDR2 YYNGEE. For the CDR3, the DNA is TGTGCCAGCAGCGTAAACGGGGGGCGGGGGTACGAGCAGTACTTC. Its translation is CASSVNGGRGYEQYF.

The chain links TRBV7-2 to TRBJ2-6; D call uncertain. This CDR3 is 16 amino acids long. Germline V gives CDR1 SGHTA, CDR2 FQGNSA. The V end was cut by 5 bases, the J end by 1 base, with 12 bases between. In DNA form, the CDR3 reads TGTGCCAGCAGCCCCTCCGGCCTTTCTGGGGCCAACGTCCTGACTTTC. Its protein is CASSPSGLSGANVLTF.

About this clonotype itself: At one boundary the junction diverges from the germline segment, which might be a read error. The chain uses TRBV2 and TRBJ1-1; D is undetermined. Per germline, CDR1 SNHLY and CDR2 FYNNEI. There are 11 residues in the CDR3. The CDR3 bases are TGTACCAGCAGCTGGGGCACTGAAGCTTTCTTT. Residues: CTSSWGTEAFF.

J is TRBJ1-1 and V is TRBV5-1; the D gene is possibly TRBD1 (5 bases). V lost 2 bases and J 1 base, leaving 12 bases between the germline ends. The CDR3 is made up of 15 amino acids. Germline values: CDR1 SGHRS, CDR2 YFSETQ. This chain's CDR3 is CASSLDGAPNTEAFF. The CDR3 region has the DNA TGCGCCAGCAGCTTAGACGGGGCCCCGAACACTGAAGCTTTCTTT.